The sequence of this T cell receptor (beta chain) was determined in a study of cytomegalovirus exposure and HLA in healthy donors. Trimming took off 4 bases at V and 8 bases at J, with 15 bases between the two ends. Germline V lookup: CDR1 MGHRA, CDR2 YSYEKL. There are 14 residues in the CDR3. This clone was picked up one time. What it binds is unknown. Findings and caveats of the study: The authors confirmed in vitro that three CMV-associated chains were specific for CMV antigens. Researchers reported from a later analysis that most CMV-associated TCR beta chains appeared HLA-restricted.

Those who donated were healthy bone marrow donors. The PCR made use of 60 Vbeta and 13 Jbeta primers. This table comes from immunoSEQ multiplex PCR, and its TCRdb copy is limited to in-frame clones, with some not included. Of tens of thousands of clones in the sample, around three quarters were seen once. Sequenced material: PBMCs. The TCR originated in a woman aged 35 to 49 in good health and CMV-seropositive. The chain links TRBV4-1 to TRBJ1-5; D is unresolved. The CDR3 DNA reads TGCGCCAGCAGCCGTACCGCTCTAGCAAAGCCCCAGCATTTT. Protein sequence: CASSRTALAKPQHF.